One sample yielded the 13 T cell receptor beta chains listed below, sequenced in a study of neurological immune-mediated disorders. TCRdb reprocessed the 5' RACE reads via MiXCR and lists one record per CDR3 protein. The table has approximately 41,000 distinct CDR3 sequences, 2.5% seen once; the top ten hold about 12%. The source material was PBMCs. All receptors come from a man aged 30 to 39 with multiple sclerosis.

Ten or more counts support this clonotype. This chain joins TRBV20-1 and TRBJ2-1; maybe TRBD2 (5 bases). The CDR3 runs to 15 residues. Germline assignment: CDR1 DFQATT and CDR2 SNEGSKA (reference sequence). Trimming shortened V by 8 bases and J by 0 bases, and 17 bases separated the two germline ends. The CDR3 DNA follows: TGCAGTCCTGTACACCCCGGGATCTCCTACAATGAGCAGTTCTTC. Amino acid sequence: CSPVHPGISYNEQFF.

The rearrangement joins TRBV4-1 to TRBJ1-1; TRBD1 matches at 10 bases. V trimming: 1 base; J trimming: 4 bases; junction bases outside the gene matches: 6. Germline V gene data show CDR1 as MGHRA and CDR2 as YSYEKL. The CDR3 runs 16 residues. The CDR3 DNA reads as TGCGCCAGCAGCCAAGGTTGGACAGGGGGAGGCACTGAAGCTTTCTTT. This translates into CASSQGWTGGGTEAFF.

This clonotype was found many times. The chain joins TRBV7-8 to TRBJ2-1, with no clear D. The length of the CDR3 is 15 residues. Germline V gene data show CDR1 as SGHVS and CDR2 as FQNEAQ. The ends were cut back, 1 base at V and 2 bases at J, with 9 bases in the middle. CDR3 protein: CASSLDKLTYNEQFF. The CDR3 nucleotides are TGTGCCAGCAGCTTAGACAAACTAACCTACAATGAGCAGTTCTTC.

This clonotype was seen ten or more times. The chain is built from TRBV5-5 and TRBJ2-7; the D gene is possibly TRBD2 (5 bases). V shed 2 bases and J shed 9 bases, with 12 bases lying between them. The CDR3 contains 12 residues. CDR1 SGHKS and CDR2 YYEKEE come from the germline V gene (reference sequence). Here the CDR3 DNA reads TGTGCCAGCAGCTTTCCCGGGGAAGGGCAGTACTTC. This gives the protein CASSFPGEGQYF.

This clonotype was seen at least ten times. The V gene is TRBV12-3 or TRBV12-4, the J gene TRBJ2-2; TRBD1 agrees at 7 bases. The V and J ends lost 7 bases and 2 bases, in that order; junction bases with no gene match: 7. The CDR3 has 15 amino acids. The CDR3 protein is CASTSGTANTGELFF. The CDR3 coding sequence is TGTGCCAGCACCTCCGGGACAGCTAACACCGGGGAGCTGTTTTTT.

This clonotype came up many times. The chain employs TRBV20-1 and TRBJ2-5, with D perhaps given as TRBD1 or TRBD2 (5 bases each). This CDR3 contains 13 residues. V was trimmed by 0 bases and J by 6 bases, leaving 11 bases between them. The germline CDR1 and CDR2 sequences are DFQATT and SNEGSKA (reference sequence). CDR3 sequence (DNA): TGCAGTGCTAGAGATGAGGGGACCAAGACCCAGTACTTC. Protein product: CSARDEGTKTQYF.

The V call is TRBV5-5, the J call TRBJ2-7, with D unclear. The CDR3 is 13 amino acids. With 4 bases removed from V and 3 bases from J, the gap between germline ends came to 11 bases. Germline CDR1 is SGHKS and CDR2 is YYEKEE (reference sequence). CDR3 sequence reads: CASSRPPGYEQYF. The CDR3 DNA is TGTGCCAGCAGCCGCCCGCCCGGCTACGAGCAGTACTTC.

This clonotype has at least ten counts. This chain uses TRBV4-1 with TRBJ1-4; D is undetermined. Germline CDR1 reads MGHRA; CDR2 reads YSYEKL. V was cut by 1 base and J by 5 bases, with 5 bases left in between. This CDR3 spans 13 amino acids. CDR3 nucleotides: TGCGCCAGCAGCCAAGGACGGAATGAAAAACTGTTTTTT. It specifies CASSQGRNEKLFF.

This clonotype turned up a few times. CDR3 coding DNA: TGCGCCAGCAGCTTGGTTTCAGGGAACCCCTATGGCTACACCTTC. Translated, it gives CASSLVSGNPYGYTF. The chain links TRBV5-1 to TRBJ1-2, with D possibly TRBD1 on 5 matching bases. With 0 bases removed from V and 4 bases from J, the gap between germline ends came to 13 bases. CDR1 and CDR2 from the germline V gene are SGHRS and YFSETQ. The CDR3 is 15 residues long.

Many counts were recorded for this clonotype. The gene calls are TRBV29-1 and TRBJ2-1; TRBD1 agrees at 9 bases. The CDR3 contains 14 residues. Germline V CDR1 and CDR2: SQVTM, ANQGSEA. The ends lost 6 bases at V and 7 bases at J; junction bases unmatched: 10. CDR3 nucleotides: TGCAGCGTACTCGGGGGGACAGGGTGGAATGAGCAGTTCTTC. Amino acid sequence: CSVLGGTGWNEQFF.

There are many counts of this clonotype. The J gene is TRBJ2-4, the V gene TRBV5-1; the D call may be TRBD1 or TRBD2 (6 bases each). Per germline, CDR1 SGHRS and CDR2 YFSETQ. This CDR3 contains 16 residues. V dropped 1 base and J dropped 3 bases, with 14 bases sitting between them. This CDR3 reads CASSLLVQGGKNIQYF. The CDR3 nucleotides read TGCGCCAGCAGCTTGTTGGTACAGGGAGGCAAAAACATTCAGTACTTC.

The rearrangement joins TRBV12-3 or TRBV12-4 to TRBJ1-1; D is perhaps TRBD1 (5 bases). V was pared by 1 base and J by 0 bases, with 18 bases between. This CDR3 spans 18 amino acids. The DNA for the CDR3 is TGTGCCAGCAGTTTAGAACGTGGGGGAGGACCGATGAACACTGAAGCTTTCTTT. It is translated as CASSLERGGGPMNTEAFF.

This clonotype has ten or more counts. This chain joins TRBV7-2 and TRBJ2-2; D uncertain. The V end was cut by 5 bases, the J end by 8 bases, with 15 bases between. This CDR3 is 14 amino acids long. Looked up from germline, CDR1 is SGHTA and CDR2 is FQGNSA. CDR3 region: CASSGDTRLGELFF. The CDR3 DNA reads TGTGCCAGCAGCGGAGATACCAGATTAGGGGAGCTGTTTTTT. Variable domain in full (rest from reference TRBV7-2 and TRBJ2-2): GAGVSQSPSNKVTEKGKDVELRCDPISGHTALYWYRQSLGQGLEFLIYFQGNSAPDKSGLPSDRFSAERTGGSVSTLTIQRTQQEDSAVYLCASSGDTRLGELFFGEGSRLTVL.